The 12 T cell receptor beta chains below come from one sample, sequenced in a study of OX40 agonist ivuxolimab in advanced cancers. Receptor libraries were prepared by the immunoSEQ multiplex PCR assay. In TCRdb, the immuneACCESS table is reduced to in-frame sequences with V and J assigned. These tables do not hold every clone; where another copy was compared, an unresolved V gene accounts for under half, and the others remain unexplained. Here the sample has over 40,000 clones; around nine tenths occur a single time. About 1.5% of the sample goes to the ten largest clones. The sample in question was CD4+ or CD8+ T cells sorted from blood, obtained in a trial of the OX40 agonist ivuxolimab. These receptors originate from an adult with an advanced solid tumor such as melanoma, head and neck, liver or kidney cancer.

This chain joins TRBV2 and TRBJ2-7, with 8 bases lining up with TRBD1. Germline trimming cut 6 bases from V and 3 bases from J; bases unmatched to any gene: 10. CDR3 length: 15 residues. Germline V gene data show CDR1 as SNHLY and CDR2 as FYNNEI. CDR3 residues: CASSVDRGPVYEQYF. CDR3 in DNA: TGTGCCAGCAGCGTAGACAGGGGTCCCGTCTACGAGCAGTACTTC.

V gene TRBV2 combines with J gene TRBJ2-3; 7 bases fit TRBD2. The ends lost 7 bases at V and 9 bases at J; junction bases unmatched: 7. CDR1 and CDR2 from the germline V gene are SNHLY and FYNNEI. The CDR3 spans 12 residues. DNA of the CDR3: TGTGCCAGCAACGGAGCGGGGAAGACGCAGTATTTT. Encoded protein: CASNGAGKTQYF.

V and J are TRBV7-9 and TRBJ2-2, with 12 nucleotides matching TRBD2. The CDR3 covers 16 residues. Losses at the gene ends were 3 bases for V and 4 bases for J; bases not matched to a gene: 3. CDR1 SEHNR and CDR2 FQNEAQ come from the germline V gene (reference sequence). The CDR3 bases are TGTGCCAGCAGCTTTGGGGGACTAGCGGGCACCGGGGAGCTGTTTTTT. Protein: CASSFGGLAGTGELFF.

J is TRBJ2-2 and V is TRBV10-3; no firm D call. The CDR3 has 14 amino acids. V lost 8 bases and J lost 0, with 10 bases in between. CDR1 and CDR2 (germline): ENHRY, SYGVKD. The CDR3 loop is CAIAATPNTGELFF. DNA of the CDR3: TGTGCCATCGCAGCCACTCCGAACACCGGGGAGCTGTTTTTT.

The chain's CDR3 is CASSLVGGQETQYF. In nucleotides, the CDR3 is TGTGCCAGCAGCCTCGTCGGGGGGCAAGAGACCCAGTACTTC. The chain uses TRBV11-3 and TRBJ2-5, with 7 bases identical to TRBD2. Unmatched junction bases numbered 5, after V lost 5 bases and J lost 2 bases. Germline CDR1 is SGHNT and CDR2 is YENEEA. CDR3 length: 14 amino acids.

J is TRBJ1-5 and V is TRBV30; the D gene is possibly TRBD1 (5 bases). The CDR3 extends over 13 amino acids. Germline values: CDR1 GTSNPN, CDR2 SVGIG (reference sequence). The ends were cut back, 1 base at V and 4 bases at J, with 8 bases in the middle. The CDR3 sequence: CAWSAGRNQPQHF. For the CDR3, the DNA is TGTGCCTGGAGTGCGGGACGAAATCAGCCCCAGCATTTT. Filled out from reference TRBV30 and TRBJ1-5, the complete variable domain reads SQTIHQWPATLVQPVGSPLSLECTVEGTSNPNLYWYRQAAGRGLQLLFYSVGIGQISSEVPQNLSASRPQDRQFILSSKKLLLSDSGFYLCAWSAGRNQPQHFGDGTRLSIL.

This sequence joins TRBV11-2 and TRBJ2-1; no clear D. Germline CDR1 is SGHAT and CDR2 is FQNNGV. V was pared by 1 base and J by 10 bases, with 11 bases between. This CDR3 comprises 13 residues. As DNA, the CDR3 is TGTGCCAGCAGCTTAGCTGGCTTTTTGGAGCAGTTCTTC. Amino acids: CASSLAGFLEQFF.

The chain uses TRBV6-1 and TRBJ2-7, with D possibly being TRBD2 (6 bases). Germline V gene lookup returns CDR1 MNHNS and CDR2 SASEGT. Trimming shortened V by 8 bases and J by 3 bases, and 14 bases separated the two germline ends. There are 13 residues in the CDR3. The CDR3: CASGGEASYEQYF. Here the CDR3 DNA reads TGTGCCAGCGGCGGGGAAGCCAGCTACGAGCAGTACTTC.

This chain connects TRBV6-6 to TRBJ2-7; 7 bases agree with TRBD2. The ends lost 3 bases at V and 2 bases at J; junction bases unmatched: 10. Germline lookup yields CDR1 MNHNY and CDR2 SVGAGI (reference sequence). The CDR3 is 16 amino acids. Written as DNA, the CDR3 is TGTGCCAGCAGTTATCAGAGAGCGGCGGGGGCCTACGAGCAGTACTTC. It translates to CASSYQRAAGAYEQYF.

The rearrangement joins TRBV2 to TRBJ2-2, with 9 positions matching TRBD2. Germline V gene data show CDR1 as SNHLY and CDR2 as FYNNEI. The CDR3 has 14 amino acids. J lost 3 bases, V lost 6 bases, and 2 bases had no gene match. CDR3 in DNA: TGTGCCAGCAGGAGGACTAGCGACACCGGGGAGCTGTTTTTT. Amino acid sequence: CASRRTSDTGELFF.

This clone has just one count. The J gene is TRBJ1-3, the V gene TRBV30, with 7 bases identical to TRBD1. This CDR3 spans 13 amino acids. Trimming cost V 5 bases and J 3 bases; bases outside gene matches: 4. The germline V gene encodes CDR1 GTSNPN and CDR2 SVGIG (reference sequence). This chain's CDR3 is CAWAQGVGNTIYF. The CDR3 nucleotides are TGTGCCTGGGCGCAGGGGGTTGGAAACACCATATATTTT.

The chain couples TRBV4-2 to TRBJ2-2, with TRBD2 matching 13 bases. The junction had 2 bases not matched to a gene; V was cut back by 5 bases and J by 5 bases. The germline V gene encodes CDR1 LGHNA and CDR2 YNFKEQ. This CDR3 is 15 amino acids long. This CDR3 reads CASSAGLAGTGELFF. CDR3 DNA sequence: TGTGCCAGCAGCGCGGGACTAGCGGGGACCGGGGAGCTGTTTTTT.